The 17 T cell receptor beta chains below all came from one sample that was sequenced in a study of OX40 agonist ivuxolimab in advanced cancers. Only in-frame clones appear in the TCRdb table, and some are missing; sequencing was by immunoSEQ multiplex PCR. Of 35,000 to 45,000 clones listed, roughly 69% are singletons. The sequencing here drew on CD4+ or CD8+ T cells sorted from blood, taken in a trial of the OX40 agonist ivuxolimab. These receptors all come from an adult with an advanced solid tumor such as melanoma, head and neck, liver or kidney cancer.

This clone was seen just once. The genes are TRBV9 and TRBJ2-5; TRBD1 matches at 10 bases. The J call is uncertain, as TRBJ2-7 better fits the DNA end. The CDR3 contains 15 residues. Germline V lookup: CDR1 SGDLS, CDR2 YYNGEE. CDR3 nucleotides: TGTGCCAGCAGCACCGGGACAGGGGCTATGTACGAGCAGTACTTC. Its translation is CASSTGTGAMYEQYF.

The chain couples TRBV15 to TRBJ1-2; D gene uncertain. The V gene's germline CDR1 is LNHNV and CDR2 YYDKDF (reference sequence). This CDR3 region has 10 residues. Trimming cost V 6 bases and J 8 bases, with 7 bases left between them. DNA of the CDR3: TGTGCCACCAGGGCTCAAGGCTACACCTTC. Translating gives CATRAQGYTF.

The genes are TRBV6-6 and TRBJ1-5; D is undetermined. CDR1 is MNHNY, CDR2 SVGAGI, per germline (reference sequence). V lost 5 bases to trimming and J lost 1 base, with 6 bases between them. The CDR3 contains 13 residues. CDR3 DNA: TGTGCCAGCAGTCCGGACAGCAATCAGCCCCAGCATTTT. Translated: CASSPDSNQPQHF.

This clone showed up just once. V usage is TRBV10-3 and J usage is TRBJ1-2, with TRBD1 identical over 7 bases. CDR1 ENHRY and CDR2 SYGVKD come from the germline V gene. The trim removed 4 bases at V and 7 bases at J, leaving 6 bases unmatched. This CDR3 has 13 amino acids. Here the CDR3 DNA reads TGTGCCATCAGTGGAAGGGGGCTGGGTGGCTACACCTTC. Residues: CAISGRGLGGYTF.

The chain couples TRBV28 to TRBJ2-1, with 9 bases identical to TRBD1. CDR1 is MDHEN, CDR2 SYDVKM, per germline. J lost 5 bases, V lost 8 bases, and 4 bases had no gene match. CDR3 size: 13 residues. The CDR3 DNA is TGTGCCAGCTGGGACAGGGAAAACAATGAGCAGTTCTTC. The encoded protein is CASWDRENNEQFF.

The V call is TRBV7-2, the J call TRBJ2-1; D is tentatively TRBD1 or TRBD2 (5 bases each). Germline V gene lookup returns CDR1 SGHTA and CDR2 FQGNSA. The CDR3 consists of 15 residues. Trimming left V 4 bases short and J 4 bases short, with 14 bases between. The CDR3 here is CASSSRDAVYNEQFF. The CDR3, as DNA: TGTGCCAGCAGCTCCCGGGACGCCGTTTACAATGAGCAGTTCTTC.

V gene TRBV4-1 combines with J gene TRBJ1-5, with 8 bases fitting TRBD1. The CDR3 is made up of 15 amino acids. The germline V gene encodes CDR1 MGHRA and CDR2 YSYEKL. The ends lost 1 base at V and 3 bases at J; junction bases unmatched: 2. CDR3 sequence (DNA): TGCGCCAGCAGCCAAGGGACAGGGTTCAATCAGCCCCAGCATTTT. Translation gives CASSQGTGFNQPQHF.

V and J are TRBV27 and TRBJ2-7; possibly TRBD1 or TRBD2 for D (6 bases each). Trimming took 4 bases from V and 4 from J, leaving 11 bases between them. CDR1 and CDR2 (germline): MNHEY, SMNVEV (reference sequence). The CDR3 loop spans 13 amino acids. The CDR3 region has the DNA TGTGCCAGCAGTTATAAGGGGGGATACGAGCAGTACTTC. It codes for CASSYKGGYEQYF.

The V and J genes are TRBV5-1 and TRBJ1-6; D gene uncertain. V lost 1 base and J lost 0, with 5 bases in between. The CDR3 has 15 amino acids. Germline CDR1 and CDR2: SGHRS and YFSETQ. The DNA of the CDR3 is TGCGCCAGCAGCTTGACGAGCTCCTATAATTCACCCCTCCACTTT. Its protein product is CASSLTSSYNSPLHF. Complete variable domain (other parts from reference TRBV5-1 and TRBJ1-6): KAGVTQTPRYLIKTRGQQVTLSCSPISGHRSVSWYQQTPGQGLQFLFEYFSETQRNKGNFPGRFSGRQFSNSRSEMNVSTLELGDSALYLCASSLTSSYNSPLHFGNGTRLTVT.

This chain connects TRBV19 to TRBJ1-1; D unclear. V lost 5 bases, J lost 10 bases, and 14 bases lay in between. Germline CDR1 is LNHDA and CDR2 is SQIVND (reference sequence). The CDR3 length is 12 residues. The DNA of the CDR3 is TGTGCCAGTAGTGGAGGGCAGTTAAGAGCTTTCTTT. Amino acid sequence: CASSGGQLRAFF.

The chain has TRBV6-5 and TRBJ2-3, with 8 bases lining up with TRBD1. Unmatched junction bases numbered 7, after V lost 6 bases and J lost 2 bases. CDR1 is MNHEY and CDR2 is SVGAGI in the germline V gene. The CDR3 has 15 residues. The CDR3 DNA reads as TGTGCCAGCAGAACTAGACAGGGGAACACAGATACGCAGTATTTT. This sequence encodes CASRTRQGNTDTQYF.

CDR3 sequence: CASSVGTAYGYTF. The CDR3 nucleotides are TGTGCCAGCAGCGTAGGGACAGCCTATGGCTACACCTTC. The chain has TRBV5-4 and TRBJ1-2, with TRBD1 matching over 7 bases. The CDR3 is 13 amino acids. J was trimmed by 4 bases and V by 4 bases; bases with no gene match: 4. CDR1 is SGHNT and CDR2 is YYREEE in the germline V gene (reference sequence).

The chain has TRBV6-6 and TRBJ1-2; no reliable D call. The CDR3 is made up of 14 amino acids. Trimming removed 2 bases at V and 6 bases at J, with 13 bases between. CDR1 and CDR2 from the germline V gene are MNHNY and SVGAGI (reference sequence). As DNA, the CDR3 is TGTGCCAGCAGTTACGGCCTGTCTCTGGATGGCTACACCTTC. It specifies CASSYGLSLDGYTF.

This clone has just one count. The chain joins TRBV2 to TRBJ2-7; no firm D call. The V end was cut by 7 bases, the J end by 5 bases, with 24 bases between. CDR3 size: 16 residues. Germline values: CDR1 SNHLY, CDR2 FYNNEI. CDR3 sequence: CASMSGPSHPRDEQYV. For the CDR3, the DNA is TGTGCCAGCATGAGTGGTCCCAGCCACCCTCGGGACGAGCAGTACGTC.

In this sample, this clone turned up a few times. V usage is TRBV30 and J usage is TRBJ1-5; 11 bases align to TRBD1. The CDR3 consists of 17 residues. Germline loops: CDR1 GTSNPN, CDR2 SVGIG (reference sequence). J lost 1 base, V lost 4 bases, and 9 bases had no gene match. The CDR3 DNA follows: TGTGCCTGGAATGGGGGGACAGGGGGAAAAAGCAATCAGCCCCAGCATTTT. Protein product: CAWNGGTGGKSNQPQHF.

This clone was seen more than once but under ten times. CDR3: CASSQVYGDGYTF. CDR3 DNA sequence: TGCGCCAGCAGCCAAGTGTATGGAGATGGCTACACCTTC. This chain joins TRBV4-1 and TRBJ1-2; D ambiguous. The V gene lost 1 base and the J gene lost 6 bases, with 9 bases spanning the gap. Germline V lookup: CDR1 MGHRA, CDR2 YSYEKL. The CDR3 consists of 13 residues.

The chain couples TRBV7-8 to TRBJ1-2; tentative D call: TRBD1 (6 bases). The CDR3 spans 14 residues. Germline CDR1 is SGHVS and CDR2 is FQNEAQ. V gave up 3 bases and J gave up 0 bases, with 8 bases separating them. This CDR3 is CASSLDSSNYGYTF. CDR3 in DNA: TGTGCCAGCAGCTTGGACAGTTCTAACTATGGCTACACCTTC.